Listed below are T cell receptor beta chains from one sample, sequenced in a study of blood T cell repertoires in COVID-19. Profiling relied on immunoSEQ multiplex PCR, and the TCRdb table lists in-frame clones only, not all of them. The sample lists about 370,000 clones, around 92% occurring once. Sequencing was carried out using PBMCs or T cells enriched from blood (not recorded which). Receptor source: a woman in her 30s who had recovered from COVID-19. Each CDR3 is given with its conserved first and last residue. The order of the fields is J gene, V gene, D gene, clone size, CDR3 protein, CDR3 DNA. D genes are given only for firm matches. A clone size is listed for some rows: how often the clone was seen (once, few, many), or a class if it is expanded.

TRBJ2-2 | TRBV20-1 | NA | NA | CSVRVVGELFF | TGCAGTGTCAGGGTAGTCGGGGAGCTGTTTTTT
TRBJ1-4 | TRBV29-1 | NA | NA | CSATGREKLFF | TGCAGCGCCACAGGGAGAGAAAAACTGTTTTTT
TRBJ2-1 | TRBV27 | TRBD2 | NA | CASTRFGRLASSYNEQFF | TGTGCCAGCACTCGGTTTGGGCGACTAGCCAGCTCCTACAATGAGCAGTTCTTC
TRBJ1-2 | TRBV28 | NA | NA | CASSLWAGVPNGYTF | TGTGCCAGCAGTTTATGGGCAGGCGTACCCAATGGCTACACCTTC
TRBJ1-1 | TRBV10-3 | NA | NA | CAISEIPGGTEAFF | TGTGCCATCAGTGAGATTCCGGGTGGAACTGAAGCTTTCTTT
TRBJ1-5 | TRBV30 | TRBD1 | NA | CAWSEGTGSNQPQHF | TGTGCCTGGAGTGAGGGGACAGGGTCGAACCAGCCCCAGCATTTT
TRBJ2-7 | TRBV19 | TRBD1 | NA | CASSRGQGNEQYF | TGTGCCAGTAGTAGGGGACAGGGGAACGAGCAGTACTTC
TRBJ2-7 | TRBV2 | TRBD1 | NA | CASKAGTGFSYEQYF | TGTGCCAGCAAGGCCGGGACAGGGTTCTCCTACGAGCAGTACTTC
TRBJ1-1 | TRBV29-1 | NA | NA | CSVELMNTEAFF | TGCAGCGTCGAATTAATGAACACTGAAGCTTTCTTT
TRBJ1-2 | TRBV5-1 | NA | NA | CASREGSDGYTF | TGCGCCAGCAGGGAGGGGTCGGATGGCTACACCTTC
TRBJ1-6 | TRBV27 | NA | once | CASTDRESYNSPLHF | TGTGCCAGCACTGATCGGGAGTCCTATAATTCACCCCTCCACTTT
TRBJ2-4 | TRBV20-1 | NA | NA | CSASVLAKNIQYF | TGCAGTGCTAGTGTCCTAGCCAAAAACATTCAGTACTTC
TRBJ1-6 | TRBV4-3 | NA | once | CASSQDKRGGSPLHF | TGCGCCAGCAGCCAAGATAAAAGGGGCGGCTCACCCCTCCACTTT
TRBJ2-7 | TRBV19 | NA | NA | CASSIPHSHEQYF | TGTGCCAGTAGTATCCCCCACAGCCACGAGCAGTACTTC
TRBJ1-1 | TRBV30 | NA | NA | CAANPRTGQAFF | TGTGCCGCTAATCCCCGAACAGGGCAGGCTTTCTTT
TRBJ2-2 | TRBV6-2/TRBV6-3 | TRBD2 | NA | CASSATAGGTGELFF | TGTGCCAGCAGCGCAACAGCGGGGGGTACCGGGGAGCTGTTTTTT
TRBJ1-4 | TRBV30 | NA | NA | CAWSHLHSGELFF | TGTGCCTGGAGTCATTTGCACAGCGGGGAACTGTTTTTT
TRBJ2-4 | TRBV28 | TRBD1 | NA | CASGDRLNIQYF | TGTGCCAGCGGGGACAGGTTAAACATTCAGTACTTC
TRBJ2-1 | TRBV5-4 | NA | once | CASSLAGYEQFF | TGTGCCAGCAGCTTGGCCGGGTATGAGCAGTTCTTC
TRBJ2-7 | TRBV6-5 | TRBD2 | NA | CASSRTSSHEQYF | TGTGCCAGCAGTCGGACTAGCTCCCACGAGCAGTACTTC
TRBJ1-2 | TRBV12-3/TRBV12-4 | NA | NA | CASSSVRDGYTF | TGTGCCAGCAGTTCTGTCCGGGATGGCTACACCTTC
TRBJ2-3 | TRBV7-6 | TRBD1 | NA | CASSRTGAGTDTQYF | TGTGCCAGCAGCCGGACAGGGGCAGGGACAGATACGCAGTATTTT
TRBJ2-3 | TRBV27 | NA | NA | CASRGAGSTDTQYF | TGTGCCAGCAGGGGGGCAGGGAGCACAGATACGCAGTATTTT
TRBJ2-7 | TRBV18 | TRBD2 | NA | CASTRTSGSNEQYF | TGTGCCAGCACCCGGACTAGCGGGAGTAACGAGCAGTACTTC
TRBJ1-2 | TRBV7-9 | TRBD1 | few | CASSLAGQGANYGYTF | TGTGCCAGCAGCTTAGCCGGACAGGGGGCTAACTATGGCTACACCTTC
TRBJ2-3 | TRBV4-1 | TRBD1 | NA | CASSQAYRGVSDTQYF | TGCGCCAGCAGCCAAGCGTACAGGGGGGTGTCTGATACGCAGTATTTT
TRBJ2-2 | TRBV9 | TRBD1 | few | CASSVEGQGATGELFF | TGTGCCAGCAGCGTAGAGGGACAGGGGGCAACCGGGGAGCTGTTTTTT
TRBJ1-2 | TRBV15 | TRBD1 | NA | CATDSARGDGYTF | TGTGCCACCGACAGCGCCAGGGGGGATGGCTACACCTTC
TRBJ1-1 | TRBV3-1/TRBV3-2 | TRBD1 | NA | CASSQGDRGWPEAFF | TGTGCCAGCAGCCAAGGAGACAGGGGATGGCCTGAAGCTTTCTTT
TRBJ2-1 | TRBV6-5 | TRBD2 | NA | CASSWGWRERGNEQFF | TGTGCCAGCAGTTGGGGGTGGCGGGAGCGCGGCAATGAGCAGTTCTTC
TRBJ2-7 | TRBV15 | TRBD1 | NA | CATSVETGGVYEQYF | TGTGCCACCAGCGTCGAGACAGGGGGCGTTTACGAGCAGTACTTC
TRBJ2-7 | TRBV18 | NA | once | CASSPPLSGTGTKYF | TGTGCCAGCTCACCACCTCTTTCAGGAACCGGAACGAAGTACTTC
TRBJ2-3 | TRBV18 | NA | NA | CASSLERTSTDTQYF | TGTGCCAGCTCGCTCGAGCGGACTAGCACAGATACGCAGTATTTT
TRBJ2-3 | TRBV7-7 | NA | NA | CASSLSTGSTDTQYF | TGTGCTAGCAGCCTCTCGACAGGTTCTACAGATACGCAGTATTTT
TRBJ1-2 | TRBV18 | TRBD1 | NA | CASSPRTGQQYYGYTF | TGTGCCAGCTCACCCAGGACAGGGCAACAGTACTATGGCTACACCTTC
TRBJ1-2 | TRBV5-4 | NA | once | CASSFSRFGGYTF | TGTGCCAGCAGCTTCTCGCGGTTCGGAGGCTACACCTTC
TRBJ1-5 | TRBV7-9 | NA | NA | CASSLGSLSQHF | TGTGCCAGCAGCCTAGGGTCACTCTCCCAGCATTTT
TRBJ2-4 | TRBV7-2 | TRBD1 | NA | CASSLESGGAKNIQYF | TGTGCCAGCAGCTTAGAGTCAGGGGGCGCCAAAAACATTCAGTACTTC
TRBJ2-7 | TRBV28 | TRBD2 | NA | CASSYPRGSAYEQYF | TGTGCCAGCAGTTACCCACGCGGGAGCGCCTACGAGCAGTACTTC
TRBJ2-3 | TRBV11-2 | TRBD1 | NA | CASSSIVGGVGTQYF | TGTGCCAGCAGCTCTATAGTAGGGGGCGTAGGTACGCAGTATTTT
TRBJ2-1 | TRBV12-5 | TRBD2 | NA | CASGAVYKWGTSDLSYNEQFF | TGTGCTAGTGGCGCTGTGTATAAGTGGGGGACTAGCGACCTCTCCTACAATGAGCAGTTCTTC
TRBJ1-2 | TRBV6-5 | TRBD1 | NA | CASRRTGAHGYTF | TGTGCCAGCAGAAGGACAGGGGCGCATGGCTACACCTTC
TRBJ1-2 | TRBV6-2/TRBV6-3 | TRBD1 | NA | CASSSPGQVDGYTF | TGTGCCAGCAGTTCCCCGGGACAGGTGGATGGCTACACCTTC
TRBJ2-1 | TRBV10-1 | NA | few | CASSRGAKQFF | TGCGCCAGCTCCCGGGGGGCGAAGCAGTTCTTC
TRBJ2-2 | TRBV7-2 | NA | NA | CASSKNTGELFF | TGTGCCAGCTCCAAGAACACCGGGGAGCTGTTTTTT
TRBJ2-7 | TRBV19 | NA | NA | CASSILIGSYEQYF | TGTGCCAGTAGTATTCTTATCGGGTCCTACGAGCAGTACTTC